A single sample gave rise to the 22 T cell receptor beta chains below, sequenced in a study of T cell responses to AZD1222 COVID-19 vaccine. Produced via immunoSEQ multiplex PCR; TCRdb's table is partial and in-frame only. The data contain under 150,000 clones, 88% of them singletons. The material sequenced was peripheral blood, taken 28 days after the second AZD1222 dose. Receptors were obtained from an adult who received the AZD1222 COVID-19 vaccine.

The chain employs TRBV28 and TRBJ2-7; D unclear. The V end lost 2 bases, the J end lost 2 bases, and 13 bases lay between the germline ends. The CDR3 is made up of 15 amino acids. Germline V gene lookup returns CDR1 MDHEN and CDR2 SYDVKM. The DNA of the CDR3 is TGTGCCAGCAGTTTAGGGGTAGGAAACCCCTACGAGCAGTACTTC. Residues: CASSLGVGNPYEQYF.

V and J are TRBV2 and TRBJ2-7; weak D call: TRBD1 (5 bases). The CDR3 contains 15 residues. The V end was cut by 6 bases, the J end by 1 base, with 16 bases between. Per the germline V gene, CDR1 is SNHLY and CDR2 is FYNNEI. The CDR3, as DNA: TGTGCCAGCAGGGGGCTAGTGGTCGAATCCTACGAGCAGTACTTC. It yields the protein CASRGLVVESYEQYF.

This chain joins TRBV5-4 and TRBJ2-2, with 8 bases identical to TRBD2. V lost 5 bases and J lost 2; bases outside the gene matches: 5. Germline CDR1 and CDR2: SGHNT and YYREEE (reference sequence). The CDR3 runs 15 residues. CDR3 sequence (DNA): TGTGCCAGCAGTCTCGGGGGGGGCAACACCGGGGAGCTGTTTTTT. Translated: CASSLGGGNTGELFF.

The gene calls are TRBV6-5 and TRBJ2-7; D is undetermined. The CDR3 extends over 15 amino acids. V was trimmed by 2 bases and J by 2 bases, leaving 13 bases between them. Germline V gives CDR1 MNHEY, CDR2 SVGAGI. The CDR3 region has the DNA TGTGCCAGCAGTTACGAAGCAGCCCGGCCCTACGAGCAGTACTTC. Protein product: CASSYEAARPYEQYF.

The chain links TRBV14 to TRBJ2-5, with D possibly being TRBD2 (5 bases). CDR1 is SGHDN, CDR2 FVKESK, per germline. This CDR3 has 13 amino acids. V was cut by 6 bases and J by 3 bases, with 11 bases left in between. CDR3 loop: CASRSGLKETQYF. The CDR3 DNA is TGTGCCAGCAGAAGTGGACTGAAAGAGACCCAGTACTTC.

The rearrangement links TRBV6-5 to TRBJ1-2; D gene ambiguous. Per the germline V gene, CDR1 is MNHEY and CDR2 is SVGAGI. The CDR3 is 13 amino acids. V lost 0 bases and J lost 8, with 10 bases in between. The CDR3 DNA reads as TGTGCCAGCAGTTACTCGGCGCTTACCGGCTACACCTTC. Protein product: CASSYSALTGYTF.

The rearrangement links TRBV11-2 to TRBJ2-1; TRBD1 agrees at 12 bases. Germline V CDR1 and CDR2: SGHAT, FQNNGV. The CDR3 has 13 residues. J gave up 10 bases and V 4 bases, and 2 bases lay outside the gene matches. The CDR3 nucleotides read TGTGCCAGCAGCTCGGGACAGGGGGCCGAGCAGTTCTTC. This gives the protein CASSSGQGAEQFF.

The CDR3 loop reads CASSYARSVYEQYF. Here the CDR3 DNA reads TGTGCCAGCAGCTACGCTCGCAGCGTCTACGAGCAGTACTTC. The rearrangement uses TRBV7-2 and TRBJ2-7; unclear D gene. Trimming took off 4 bases at V and 3 bases at J, with 13 bases between the two ends. Germline V gene sequence: CDR1 SGHTA, CDR2 FQGNSA. The CDR3 covers 14 residues.

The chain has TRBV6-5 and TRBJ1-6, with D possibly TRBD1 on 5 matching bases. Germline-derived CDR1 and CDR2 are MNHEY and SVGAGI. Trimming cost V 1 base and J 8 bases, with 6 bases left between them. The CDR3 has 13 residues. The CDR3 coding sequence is TGTGCCAGCAGTTACTGGGGGGATTCACCCCTCCACTTT. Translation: CASSYWGDSPLHF.

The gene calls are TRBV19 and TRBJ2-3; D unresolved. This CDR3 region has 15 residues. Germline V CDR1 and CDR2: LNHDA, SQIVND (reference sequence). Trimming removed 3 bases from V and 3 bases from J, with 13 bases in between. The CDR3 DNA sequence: TGTGCCAGTAGTATTGGTGGGCAAGGTACAGATACGCAGTATTTT. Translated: CASSIGGQGTDTQYF.

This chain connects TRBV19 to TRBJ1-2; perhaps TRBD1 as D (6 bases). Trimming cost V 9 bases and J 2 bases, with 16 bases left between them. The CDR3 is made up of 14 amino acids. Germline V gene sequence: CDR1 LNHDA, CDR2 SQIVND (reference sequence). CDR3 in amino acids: CASVQGTTNYGYTF. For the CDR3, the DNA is TGTGCCAGCGTACAGGGTACGACGAACTATGGCTACACCTTC. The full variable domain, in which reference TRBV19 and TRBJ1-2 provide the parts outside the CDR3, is DGGITQSPKYLFRKEGQNVTLSCEQNLNHDAMYWYRQDPGQGLRLIYYSQIVNDFQKGDIAEGYSVSREKKESFPLTVTSAQKNPTAFYLCASVQGTTNYGYTFGSGTRLTVV.

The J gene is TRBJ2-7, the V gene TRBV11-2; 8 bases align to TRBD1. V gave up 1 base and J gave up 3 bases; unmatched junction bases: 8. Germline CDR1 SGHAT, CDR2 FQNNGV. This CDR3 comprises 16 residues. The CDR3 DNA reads TGTGCCAGCAGCTTAGCATCAGGGGGCAAAGGCTACGAGCAGTACTTC. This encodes CASSLASGGKGYEQYF.

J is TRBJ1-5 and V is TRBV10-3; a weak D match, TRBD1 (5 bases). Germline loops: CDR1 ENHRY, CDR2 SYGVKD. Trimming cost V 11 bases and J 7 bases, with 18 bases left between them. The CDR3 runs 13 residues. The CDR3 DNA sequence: TGTGCCTCCCACCAGGGTTTAGGCCAGCCCCAGCATTTT. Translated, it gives CASHQGLGQPQHF.

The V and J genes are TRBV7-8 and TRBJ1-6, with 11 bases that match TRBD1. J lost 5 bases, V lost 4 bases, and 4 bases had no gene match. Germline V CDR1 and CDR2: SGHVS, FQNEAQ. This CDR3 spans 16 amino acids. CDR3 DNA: TGTGCCAGCAGCTGGGGGACAGGGGGTGATAATTCACCCCTCCACTTT. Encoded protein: CASSWGTGGDNSPLHF. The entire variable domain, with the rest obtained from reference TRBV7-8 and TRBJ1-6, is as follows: GAGVSQSPRYKVAKRGQDVALRCDPISGHVSLFWYQQALGQGPEFLTYFQNEAQLDKSGLPSDRFFAERPEGSVSTLKIQRTQQEDSAVYLCASSWGTGGDNSPLHFGNGTRLTVT.

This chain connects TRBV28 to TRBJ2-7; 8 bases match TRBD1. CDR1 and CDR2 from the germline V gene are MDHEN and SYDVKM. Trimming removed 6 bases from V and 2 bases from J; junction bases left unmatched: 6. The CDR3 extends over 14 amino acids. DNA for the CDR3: TGTGCCAGCAGCCCAGGACAGGGCCCCTACGAGCAGTACTTC. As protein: CASSPGQGPYEQYF.

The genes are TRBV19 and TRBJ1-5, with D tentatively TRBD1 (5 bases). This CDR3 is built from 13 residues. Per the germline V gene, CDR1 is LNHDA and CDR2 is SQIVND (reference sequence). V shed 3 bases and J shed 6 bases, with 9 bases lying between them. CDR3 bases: TGTGCCAGTAGTATTCAGGGAAGTCAGCCCCAGCATTTT. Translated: CASSIQGSQPQHF.

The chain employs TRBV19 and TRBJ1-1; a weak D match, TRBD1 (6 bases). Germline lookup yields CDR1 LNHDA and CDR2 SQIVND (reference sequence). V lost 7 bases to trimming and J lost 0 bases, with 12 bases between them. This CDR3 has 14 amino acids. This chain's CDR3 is CASKGVPMNTEAFF. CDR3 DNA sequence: TGTGCCAGTAAGGGGGTTCCTATGAACACTGAAGCTTTCTTT.

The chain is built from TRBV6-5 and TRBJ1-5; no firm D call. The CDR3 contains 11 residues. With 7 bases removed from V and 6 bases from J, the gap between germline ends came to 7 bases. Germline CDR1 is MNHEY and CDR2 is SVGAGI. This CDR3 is CASKITQPQHF. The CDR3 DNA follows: TGTGCCAGCAAGATCACTCAGCCCCAGCATTTT.

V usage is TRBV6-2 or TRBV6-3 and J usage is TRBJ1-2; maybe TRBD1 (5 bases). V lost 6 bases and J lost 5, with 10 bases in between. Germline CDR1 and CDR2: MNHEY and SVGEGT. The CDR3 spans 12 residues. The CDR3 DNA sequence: TGTGCCAGCAGCCCGGGACCGTATGGCTACACCTTC. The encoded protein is CASSPGPYGYTF.

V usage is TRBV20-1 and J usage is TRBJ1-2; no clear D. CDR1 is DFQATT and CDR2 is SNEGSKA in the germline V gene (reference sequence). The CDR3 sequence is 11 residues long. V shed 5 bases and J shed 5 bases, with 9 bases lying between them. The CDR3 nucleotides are TGCAGTGCTCGGGATGTTTATGGCTACACCTTC. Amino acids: CSARDVYGYTF.

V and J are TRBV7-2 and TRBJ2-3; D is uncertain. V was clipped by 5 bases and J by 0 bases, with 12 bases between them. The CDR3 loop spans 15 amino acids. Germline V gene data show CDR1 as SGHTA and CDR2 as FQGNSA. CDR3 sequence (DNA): TGTGCCAGCAGCACGGCTCTATCTAGCACAGATACGCAGTATTTT. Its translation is CASSTALSSTDTQYF.

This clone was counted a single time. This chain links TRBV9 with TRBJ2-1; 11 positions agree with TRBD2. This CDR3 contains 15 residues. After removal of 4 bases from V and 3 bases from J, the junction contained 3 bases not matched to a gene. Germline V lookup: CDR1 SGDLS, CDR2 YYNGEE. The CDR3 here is CASSSTSGSYNEQFF. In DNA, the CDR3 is TGTGCCAGCAGCTCCACTAGCGGGAGCTACAATGAGCAGTTCTTC.